A single sample gave rise to the 26 T cell receptor beta chains below, sequenced in a study of naive and memory T cell subsets. An equimolar mix of two oligonucleotides served as the beta constant-region primer for TRBC1 and TRBC2. Nested alpha and beta constant-region primers with the SP2 primer drove four PCR rounds on ligated cDNA. TCRdb called the UMI-ligation and nested PCR reads again in MiXCR, with one record for every CDR3 protein. Of 130,000 or so distinct CDR3 sequences in the sample, over 30% were seen once. The sample consisted of central memory CD4+ T cells from blood. The receptors were sampled from a human donor in good health.

This chain joins TRBV28 and TRBJ2-7; D is unresolved. Trimming left V 6 bases short and J 2 bases short, with 17 bases between. This CDR3 has 15 amino acids. Germline-derived CDR1 and CDR2 are MDHEN and SYDVKM. CDR3 region: CASRSPATRPYEQYF. CDR3 DNA sequence: TGTGCCAGCAGGTCCCCCGCGACACGTCCCTACGAGCAGTACTTC.

The rearrangement joins TRBV24-1 to TRBJ2-1; D might be TRBD1 or TRBD2, each matching 5 bases. Germline assignment: CDR1 KGHDR and CDR2 SFDVKD. The germline V and J ends were trimmed by 3 bases and 3 bases, with 11 bases remaining between them. CDR3 length: 15 amino acids. The CDR3 DNA is TGTGCCACCAGTGATGGGGCGGGTATCTACAATGAGCAGTTCTTC. Translation: CATSDGAGIYNEQFF.

In this sample, this clonotype turned up a few times. The rearrangement uses TRBV6-6 and TRBJ1-5, with 9 bases identical to TRBD1. The CDR3 consists of 14 residues. From germline, CDR1 is MNHNY and CDR2 SVGAGI (reference sequence). V gave up 6 bases and J gave up 4 bases; unmatched junction bases: 4. CDR3 sequence reads: CASSDGQGNQPQHF. The CDR3 DNA sequence: TGTGCCAGCAGCGATGGACAGGGGAATCAGCCCCAGCATTTT.

This rearrangement joins TRBV20-1 to TRBJ2-7, with D perhaps matching TRBD2 (5 bases). Trimming removed 0 bases from V and 5 bases from J, with 17 bases in between. The CDR3 length is 15 residues. Germline CDR1 DFQATT, CDR2 SNEGSKA (reference sequence). In DNA, the CDR3 is TGCAGTGCTAGAGACTCATTTCGGGGTGTAGACGAGCAGTACTTC. This sequence encodes CSARDSFRGVDEQYF.

This clonotype came up a few times. The chain recombines TRBV20-1 with TRBJ1-1; 8 positions match TRBD1. From germline, CDR1 is DFQATT and CDR2 SNEGSKA (reference sequence). The CDR3 runs 15 residues. V was clipped by 4 bases and J by 6 bases; unmatched bases: 13. The CDR3 reads CSAIVRGHGFAEAFF. The CDR3 DNA reads as TGCAGTGCTATCGTCAGGGGGCATGGATTCGCTGAAGCTTTCTTT.

In its sample, this clonotype was seen many times. The chain recombines TRBV9 with TRBJ2-1, with a weak D call TRBD2 (6 bases). This CDR3 is 16 amino acids long. From germline, CDR1 is SGDLS and CDR2 YYNGEE. Trimming left V 1 base short and J 6 bases short, with 17 bases between. CDR3 loop: CASSVWSAGLSNEQFF. In DNA, the CDR3 is TGTGCCAGCAGCGTATGGTCAGCGGGCCTTTCCAATGAGCAGTTCTTC.

This clonotype was found a few times. The CDR3: CASSYRDEQFF. The CDR3 DNA follows: TGTGCCAGCAGCTACCGAGATGAGCAGTTCTTC. The V and J genes are TRBV7-8 and TRBJ2-1; D not resolved. Trimming stripped 4 bases from V and 8 bases from J, with 6 bases between. CDR1 is SGHVS and CDR2 is FQNEAQ in the germline V gene. The CDR3 sequence is 11 residues long.

This clonotype appeared a few times. This chain links TRBV28 with TRBJ2-3, with TRBD2 as a possible D gene (6 bases). Trimming took off 7 bases at V and 3 bases at J, with 11 bases between the two ends. This CDR3 is 13 amino acids long. The germline gives CDR1 MDHEN, CDR2 SYDVKM. CDR3 in amino acids: CASNSGATDTQYF. The CDR3 DNA sequence: TGTGCCAGCAATAGCGGAGCTACAGATACGCAGTATTTT.

The count of this clonotype is one. The rearrangement uses TRBV20-1 and TRBJ1-6; weak D call: TRBD1 (5 bases). CDR1 is DFQATT, CDR2 SNEGSKA, per germline (reference sequence). Trimming cost V 1 base and J 10 bases, with 8 bases left between them. This CDR3 has 12 amino acids. The CDR3 is CSARAGGSPLHF. The CDR3 nucleotides are TGCAGTGCTAGAGCGGGGGGATCACCCCTCCACTTT.

This clonotype was observed a few times. One junction end disagrees with the germline gene, perhaps due to a read error. J is TRBJ2-2 and V is TRBV24-1, with TRBD1 matching 9 bases. The germline V gene encodes CDR1 KGHDR and CDR2 SFDVKD. The CDR3 sequence is 15 residues long. Here the CDR3 reads CATQTGGGNTGELFF. In DNA form, the CDR3 reads TGTGCCACACAAACAGGGGGCGGGAACACTGGGGAGCTGTTTTTT.

The chain uses TRBV28 and TRBJ1-4; D remains unclear. The CDR3 is made up of 16 amino acids. Germline assignment: CDR1 MDHEN and CDR2 SYDVKM. Trimming took off 5 bases at V and 8 bases at J, with 21 bases between the two ends. This CDR3 is CASSETSSPQGEKLFF. CDR3 bases: TGTGCCAGCAGTGAGACCTCTTCGCCCCAAGGAGAAAAACTGTTTTTT.

The chain uses TRBV10-3 and TRBJ2-1; 7 bases map to TRBD2. This CDR3 comprises 14 residues. Trimming removed 5 bases from V and 4 bases from J; junction bases left unmatched: 5. Per the germline V gene, CDR1 is ENHRY and CDR2 is SYGVKD. CDR3: CAISPGTTYNEQFF. The CDR3 DNA is TGTGCCATCAGTCCCGGGACTACATACAATGAGCAGTTCTTC.

Points on this clonotype: The junction shows a germline mismatch at one end, possibly a read error. This chain links TRBV20-1 with TRBJ2-1; D might be TRBD1 (7 bases). The germline V gene has CDR1 DFQATT and CDR2 SNEGSKA (reference sequence). CDR3 length equals 11 residues. DNA for the CDR3: TGCAGTGCCTCTCGTTTCCGACAGGGACTTTTC. It specifies CSASRFRQGLF.

The V call is TRBV4-2, the J call TRBJ1-6; D is possibly TRBD1 (5 bases). The V gene lost 1 base and the J gene lost 7 bases, with 8 bases spanning the gap. This CDR3 has 14 residues. The germline V gene encodes CDR1 LGHNA and CDR2 YNFKEQ. CDR3 sequence: CASSQATENSPLHF. The CDR3 region has the DNA TGTGCCAGCAGCCAAGCGACAGAGAATTCACCCCTCCACTTT.

The chain links TRBV5-6 to TRBJ2-3; D is possibly TRBD1 (6 bases). Germline loops: CDR1 SGHDT, CDR2 YYEEEE. The CDR3 spans 15 residues. Trimming pared 1 base from V and 2 bases from J, leaving 11 bases between. The CDR3 here is CASSLMRDNTDTQYF. The CDR3 region has the DNA TGTGCCAGCAGCTTGATGAGGGACAACACAGATACGCAGTATTTT.

The chain links TRBV20-1 to TRBJ1-5; 8 positions agree with TRBD1. This CDR3 spans 14 amino acids. CDR1 and CDR2 (germline): DFQATT, SNEGSKA (reference sequence). V lost 5 bases and J lost 3; bases outside the gene matches: 6. CDR3 coding DNA: TGCAGTGCTGCCAGGGGGCTTGACAATCAGCCCCAGCATTTT. This encodes CSAARGLDNQPQHF.

This chain joins TRBV28 and TRBJ1-2; no firm D call. Germline CDR1 MDHEN, CDR2 SYDVKM. V lost 2 bases, J lost 6 bases, and 13 bases lay in between. This CDR3 is 14 amino acids long. The CDR3 region is CASSLLVAVDGYTF. CDR3 coding DNA: TGTGCCAGCAGTTTACTCGTGGCAGTTGATGGCTACACCTTC.

The chain recombines TRBV20-1 with TRBJ2-1, with TRBD2 identical over 8 bases. Germline V gene lookup returns CDR1 DFQATT and CDR2 SNEGSKA (reference sequence). The CDR3 length is 21 residues. J lost 6 bases, V lost 0 bases, and 25 bases had no gene match. The CDR3 reads CSARDVLRDTSGSGKGNEQFF. In nucleotides, the CDR3 is TGCAGTGCTAGAGATGTCCTACGGGATACGAGCGGGAGCGGGAAGGGCAATGAGCAGTTCTTC.

The J gene is TRBJ1-2, the V gene TRBV28; D not resolved. V was trimmed by 5 bases and J by 5 bases, leaving 18 bases between them. Per germline, CDR1 MDHEN and CDR2 SYDVKM. The length of the CDR3 is 15 residues. In DNA, the CDR3 is TGTGCCAGCAGTCCTGGCCCCCAGATAAAATATGGCTACACCTTC. Translating gives CASSPGPQIKYGYTF.

This clonotype was observed a handful of times. V and J are TRBV12-3 or TRBV12-4 and TRBJ1-1; D is unresolved. Trimming left V 6 bases short and J 0 bases short, with 11 bases between. CDR3 size: 14 residues. The CDR3 sequence: CASSTDGMNTEAFF. DNA for the CDR3: TGTGCCAGCAGCACCGACGGTATGAACACTGAAGCTTTCTTT.

The gene calls are TRBV10-3 and TRBJ2-3, with 7 bases identical to TRBD2. Germline values: CDR1 ENHRY, CDR2 SYGVKD. V lost 8 bases to trimming and J lost 1 base; unmatched junction nucleotides: 3. The length of the CDR3 is 13 residues. The CDR3 sequence: CAIGLAGTDTQYF. The CDR3 DNA sequence: TGTGCCATCGGGCTAGCGGGCACAGATACGCAGTATTTT.

This clonotype was detected a few times. The rearrangement uses TRBV11-3 and TRBJ2-3; TRBD2 agrees at 8 bases. The length of the CDR3 is 15 residues. The V gene's germline CDR1 is SGHNT and CDR2 YENEEA. V dropped 5 bases and J dropped 4; count of bases not matched to a gene: 8. The CDR3 loop is CASSQSGRGADTQYF. As DNA, the CDR3 is TGTGCCAGCAGCCAAAGCGGGAGAGGGGCAGATACGCAGTATTTT.

J is TRBJ1-1 and V is TRBV27; 8 nucleotides align to TRBD1. The germline V gene has CDR1 MNHEY and CDR2 SMNVEV (reference sequence). V lost 5 bases, J lost 11 bases, and 25 bases stayed unmatched. There are 18 residues in the CDR3. CDR3 sequence: CASSPDRVSWAKYIGAFF. The DNA for the CDR3 is TGTGCCAGCAGTCCGGACAGGGTGTCCTGGGCCAAATATATAGGGGCTTTCTTT.

V is TRBV13 and J is TRBJ1-1; the D is unclear. This CDR3 comprises 12 residues. CDR1 is PRHDT and CDR2 is FYEKMQ in the germline V gene (reference sequence). Trimming removed 0 bases at V and 7 bases at J, with 6 bases between. CDR3 loop: CASSLGVGEAFF. The CDR3 DNA reads TGTGCCAGCAGCTTAGGGGTTGGTGAAGCTTTCTTT.

The chain joins TRBV20-1 to TRBJ1-5; D is unclear. CDR3 length: 15 amino acids. V lost 1 base to trimming and J lost 4 bases, with 14 bases between them. Looked up from germline, CDR1 is DFQATT and CDR2 is SNEGSKA (reference sequence). In nucleotides, the CDR3 is TGCAGTGCTAGAGCCAAGGAAAGGTGGAATCAGCCCCAGCATTTT. It encodes CSARAKERWNQPQHF.

The chain links TRBV11-2 to TRBJ1-2; 7 positions agree with TRBD1. CDR3 length equals 14 residues. J lost 3 bases, V lost 3 bases, and 4 bases had no gene match. CDR1 and CDR2 (germline): SGHAT, FQNNGV. CDR3 region: CASSFYGQDYGYTF. The CDR3 DNA follows: TGTGCCAGCAGCTTCTATGGACAGGACTATGGCTACACCTTC. The entire variable domain, with the rest obtained from reference TRBV11-2 and TRBJ1-2, is as follows: EAGVAQSPRYKIIEKRQSVAFWCNPISGHATLYWYQQILGQGPKLLIQFQNNGVVDDSQLPKDRFSAERLKGVDSTLKIQPAKLEDSAVYLCASSFYGQDYGYTFGSGTRLTVV.